Following are 28 T cell receptor beta chains from one sample sequenced in a study of blood T cell repertoires in COVID-19 (dated by TCRdb to the early 2020s). Library construction relied on the immunoSEQ multiplex PCR assay. The clones in this table, taken by TCRdb from immuneACCESS, are in-frame only. Not every clone is retained; where verified, under half of the shortfall comes from an unresolved V gene, and the cause of the rest is unknown. Counted in this sample were about 190,000 clones; about 82% of them appeared once. Under 5.5% of the sample is taken by the ten largest. Source material: peripheral blood. The receptors originated from a woman under 40 with acute or convalescent COVID-19.

This clone was seen more than once but under ten times. The rearrangement links TRBV6-5 to TRBJ2-1; TRBD2 aligns across 7 bases. The CDR3 has 15 amino acids. J gave up 3 bases and V 5 bases, and 7 bases lay outside the gene matches. In germline, CDR1 is MNHEY, CDR2 SVGAGI. The CDR3 loop reads CASSTPGGYYNEQFF. For the CDR3, the DNA is TGTGCCAGCAGTACACCGGGGGGTTACTACAATGAGCAGTTCTTC.

The rearrangement links TRBV19 to TRBJ1-1; D is unclear. CDR1 is LNHDA and CDR2 is SQIVND in the germline V gene (reference sequence). V dropped 0 bases and J dropped 1 base, with 12 bases sitting between them. The CDR3 spans 16 residues. The CDR3 is CASSIDYGGRNTEAFF. CDR3 sequence (DNA): TGTGCCAGTAGTATAGATTATGGCGGGAGGAACACTGAAGCTTTCTTT.

The rearrangement joins TRBV5-1 to TRBJ2-7, with 7 bases identical to TRBD1. The CDR3 covers 14 residues. The V gene end was trimmed by 6 bases and the J gene end by 2 bases; junction bases not matched to a gene: 8. CDR1 and CDR2 from the germline V gene are SGHRS and YFSETQ. CDR3 coding DNA: TGCGCCAGCAAAGCTGAGGGACAGACCTACGAGCAGTACTTC. This sequence encodes CASKAEGQTYEQYF. The entire variable domain, with the rest obtained from reference TRBV5-1 and TRBJ2-7, is as follows: KAGVTQTPRYLIKTRGQQVTLSCSPISGHRSVSWYQQTPGQGLQFLFEYFSETQRNKGNFPGRFSGRQFSNSRSEMNVSTLELGDSALYLCASKAEGQTYEQYFGPGTRLTVT.

This clone was counted only a few times. This sequence joins TRBV5-1 and TRBJ2-3, with 7 bases matching TRBD2. Trimming removed 0 bases from V and 4 bases from J; junction bases left unmatched: 17. This CDR3 comprises 19 residues. Germline-derived CDR1 and CDR2 are SGHRS and YFSETQ. The CDR3 DNA reads as TGCGCCAGCAGCTTGGTGAGGGTGGCGGGAGCGATCGGGCCAGATACGCAGTATTTT. Encoded protein: CASSLVRVAGAIGPDTQYF. Full variable domain (outside the CDR3, taken from reference TRBV5-1 and TRBJ2-3): KAGVTQTPRYLIKTRGQQVTLSCSPISGHRSVSWYQQTPGQGLQFLFEYFSETQRNKGNFPGRFSGRQFSNSRSEMNVSTLELGDSALYLCASSLVRVAGAIGPDTQYFGPGTRLTVL.

The V call is TRBV7-9, the J call TRBJ2-5, with 7 positions matching TRBD1. CDR3 length: 16 residues. J gave up 1 base and V 1 base, and 6 bases lay outside the gene matches. The V gene's germline CDR1 is SEHNR and CDR2 FQNEAQ (reference sequence). CDR3 amino acids: CASSLGPRGIQETQYF. Here the CDR3 DNA reads TGTGCCAGCAGCTTAGGGCCCAGGGGGATCCAAGAGACCCAGTACTTC.

The chain couples TRBV21-1 to TRBJ2-1; TRBD1, the table's D call, lacks a check against the DNA. TRBV21-1 corresponds to a pseudogene. There are 15 residues in the CDR3. The CDR3 loop is CASSKSGTGDNEQFF. The CDR3 DNA reads as TGTGCCAGCAGCAAATCTGGGACAGGGGACAATGAGCAGTTCTTC.

The chain links TRBV27 to TRBJ1-5; D call uncertain. This CDR3 spans 16 amino acids. The V and J ends lost 3 bases and 3 bases respectively, with 15 bases between them. From germline, CDR1 is MNHEY and CDR2 SMNVEV (reference sequence). In nucleotides, the CDR3 is TGTGCCAGCAGTTTGTCTATGAGGGTTTCCAATCAGCCCCAGCATTTT. Protein: CASSLSMRVSNQPQHF.

The V and J genes are TRBV5-6 and TRBJ2-1, with D possibly being TRBD2 (5 bases). This CDR3 is built from 17 residues. Trimming stripped 2 bases from V and 0 bases from J, with 15 bases between. Germline V CDR1 and CDR2: SGHDT, YYEEEE. The CDR3, as DNA: TGTGCCAGCAGCTTCCAAAGCGGCCTGAGCTCCTACAATGAGCAGTTCTTC. It yields the protein CASSFQSGLSSYNEQFF.

This chain joins TRBV7-9 and TRBJ2-2; 8 nucleotides line up with TRBD1. Trimming at V came to 2 bases and at J to 5 bases, leaving 10 bases not matched to a gene. The CDR3 covers 17 residues. Germline V CDR1 and CDR2: SEHNR, FQNEAQ (reference sequence). In DNA, the CDR3 is TGTGCCAGCAGCTTATACCGAGGACAGGGCGGAACCGGGGAGCTGTTTTTT. Protein product: CASSLYRGQGGTGELFF.

The V gene is TRBV7-2, the J gene TRBJ1-2; 7 bases map to TRBD1. The CDR3 extends over 14 amino acids. With 1 base clipped from V and 4 bases from J, the junction kept 3 bases outside the gene matches. The germline V gene has CDR1 SGHTA and CDR2 FQGNSA. The DNA of the CDR3 is TGTGCCAGCAGCTTAGGACAGGGCACCTATGGCTACACCTTC. It encodes CASSLGQGTYGYTF.

This clone was observed a handful of times. The chain is built from TRBV27 and TRBJ2-1; 9 bases line up with TRBD1. From germline, CDR1 is MNHEY and CDR2 SMNVEV (reference sequence). This CDR3 comprises 14 residues. Trimming cost V 4 bases and J 7 bases; bases outside gene matches: 5. The CDR3 sequence is CASSSGQGWNEQFF. The CDR3 nucleotides are TGTGCCAGCAGTTCGGGACAGGGCTGGAATGAGCAGTTCTTC.

The J gene is TRBJ1-1, the V gene TRBV30; 10 bases line up with TRBD1. This CDR3 has 15 amino acids. CDR1 GTSNPN and CDR2 SVGIG come from the germline V gene (reference sequence). J was trimmed by 1 base and V by 3 bases; bases with no gene match: 5. The CDR3 nucleotides are TGTGCCTGGAGGAGGACAGGGGGATGGAACACTGAAGCTTTCTTT. As protein: CAWRRTGGWNTEAFF.

V gene TRBV2 combines with J gene TRBJ2-7, with TRBD1 matching over 12 bases. Germline assignment: CDR1 SNHLY and CDR2 FYNNEI. The CDR3 runs 13 residues. V gave up 6 bases and J gave up 8 bases; unmatched junction bases: 5. The CDR3 coding sequence is TGTGCCAGCAGCCGGGACAGGGGGCATCAGCAGTACTTC. It yields the protein CASSRDRGHQQYF. Filled out from reference TRBV2 and TRBJ2-7, the complete variable domain reads EPEVTQTPSHQVTQMGQEVILRCVPISNHLYFYWYRQILGQKVEFLVSFYNNEISEKSEIFDDQFSVERPDGSNFTLKIRSTKLEDSAMYFCASSRDRGHQQYFGPGTRLTVT.

V and J are TRBV14 and TRBJ2-1; TRBD2 agrees at 14 bases. Germline V gene sequence: CDR1 SGHDN, CDR2 FVKESK. CDR3 size: 17 residues. Trimming removed 6 bases from V and 2 bases from J; junction bases left unmatched: 6. CDR3 nucleotide sequence: TGTGCCAGCAGGCAGACTAGCGGGAGGGCAGCCTACAATGAGCAGTTCTTC. Protein sequence: CASRQTSGRAAYNEQFF.

This clone occurred a few times. The V call is TRBV7-2, the J call TRBJ1-3, with TRBD1 identical over 8 bases. Per the germline V gene, CDR1 is SGHTA and CDR2 is FQGNSA. V trimming: 5 bases; J trimming: 4 bases; junction bases outside the gene matches: 7. The CDR3 loop spans 15 amino acids. CDR3 in amino acids: CASSLQGAEGNTIYF. CDR3 bases: TGTGCCAGCAGCCTTCAGGGGGCGGAAGGAAACACCATATATTTT.

This clone was seen more than once but under ten times. V usage is TRBV5-1 and J usage is TRBJ1-1, with a weak D call TRBD1 (5 bases). The CDR3 runs 16 residues. V was shortened by 4 bases and J by 1 base, with 17 bases between the two germline ends. CDR1 is SGHRS and CDR2 is YFSETQ in the germline V gene. The CDR3 protein is CASSTSGLRGNTEAFF. The CDR3, as DNA: TGCGCCAGCAGCACCTCGGGACTTCGGGGGAACACTGAAGCTTTCTTT.

The rearrangement uses TRBV6-1 and TRBJ1-2; D is possibly TRBD1 (6 bases). The germline V gene encodes CDR1 MNHNS and CDR2 SASEGT. V lost 2 bases, J lost 4 bases, and 14 bases lay in between. The CDR3 spans 15 residues. In DNA, the CDR3 is TGTGCCAGCAGTGAAAGGGGGGGCGGCGGCTATGGCTACACCTTC. This gives the protein CASSERGGGGYGYTF.

The CDR3: CASSVGQTGELFF. Written as DNA, the CDR3 is TGTGCCAGCAGCGTAGGCCAGACCGGGGAGCTGTTTTTT. The genes are TRBV9 and TRBJ2-2, with unresolved D. The CDR3 has 13 amino acids. In germline, CDR1 is SGDLS, CDR2 YYNGEE. V dropped 0 bases and J dropped 5 bases, with 5 bases sitting between them.

The chain employs TRBV7-3 and TRBJ1-1, with D perhaps matching TRBD1 (5 bases). The germline CDR1 and CDR2 sequences are SGHTA and FQGTGA. The CDR3 length is 13 residues. The germline V and J ends were trimmed by 3 bases and 4 bases, with 9 bases remaining between them. CDR3: CASSFGGGTEAFF. CDR3 in DNA: TGTGCCAGCAGCTTCGGGGGAGGCACTGAAGCTTTCTTT.

The rearrangement uses TRBV29-1 and TRBJ2-7, with 10 nucleotides matching TRBD2. Germline loops: CDR1 SQVTM, CDR2 ANQGSEA. CDR3 length: 17 residues. Germline trimming cut 4 bases from V and 7 bases from J; bases unmatched to any gene: 19. This CDR3 is CSVVPFSLAGVKREQYF. The CDR3 DNA is TGCAGCGTTGTTCCCTTTTCGCTAGCGGGAGTTAAAAGAGAGCAGTACTTC.

J is TRBJ1-2 and V is TRBV2; 10 bases are shared with TRBD1. V lost 1 base to trimming and J lost 4 bases; unmatched junction nucleotides: 6. There are 16 residues in the CDR3. Germline V CDR1 and CDR2: SNHLY, FYNNEI. The CDR3 DNA is TGTGCCAGCAGTGAAGACCGGGACAGGGGATCCTATGGCTACACCTTC. Translation gives CASSEDRDRGSYGYTF.

J is TRBJ1-2 and V is TRBV6-6; 8 bases map to TRBD1. The germline CDR1 and CDR2 sequences are MNHNY and SVGAGI (reference sequence). CDR3 length: 16 residues. V gave up 6 bases and J gave up 4 bases; unmatched junction bases: 13. The CDR3 DNA reads as TGTGCCAGCAGGCCCCCCCGGACAGGGTCTGTCTATGGCTACACCTTC. Translated: CASRPPRTGSVYGYTF.

V gene TRBV6-6 combines with J gene TRBJ2-5, with D unresolved. V was trimmed by 5 bases and J by 0 bases, leaving 10 bases between them. The germline V gene has CDR1 MNHNY and CDR2 SVGAGI (reference sequence). The CDR3 is 14 amino acids. This CDR3 is CASSLTSNQETQYF. The CDR3 DNA sequence: TGTGCCAGCAGTCTGACTTCAAACCAAGAGACCCAGTACTTC.

The chain uses TRBV7-2 and TRBJ2-1; TRBD2 might be the D (6 bases). The V gene's germline CDR1 is SGHTA and CDR2 FQGNSA. The CDR3 extends over 14 amino acids. Trimming took off 5 bases at V and 10 bases at J, with 18 bases between the two ends. The CDR3 DNA follows: TGTGCCAGCAGCCTCAAGACGGCGGAGGGCGAGCAGTTCTTC. Its protein is CASSLKTAEGEQFF. The full variable domain, its missing parts supplied by reference TRBV7-2 and TRBJ2-1, is GAGVSQSPSNKVTEKGKDVELRCDPISGHTALYWYRQSLGQGLEFLIYFQGNSAPDKSGLPSDRFSAERTGGSVSTLTIQRTQQEDSAVYLCASSLKTAEGEQFFGPGTRLTVL.

This chain joins TRBV6-5 and TRBJ2-1; D unclear. In germline, CDR1 is MNHEY, CDR2 SVGAGI. This CDR3 is 13 amino acids long. V was pared by 5 bases and J by 1 base, with 6 bases between. The CDR3, as DNA: TGTGCCAGCAGTAGAGAGTCCTACAATGAGCAGTTCTTC. Its translation is CASSRESYNEQFF.

This rearrangement joins TRBV5-6 to TRBJ2-5; D unresolved. This CDR3 is 11 amino acids long. The germline V gene encodes CDR1 SGHDT and CDR2 YYEEEE. V lost 5 bases, J lost 8 bases, and 10 bases lay in between. The CDR3 DNA reads TGTGCCAGCAGTATTGGAGAAACCCAGTACTTC. It codes for CASSIGETQYF.

The chain uses TRBV7-9 and TRBJ2-7; possibly TRBD2 for D (6 bases). The germline V and J ends were trimmed by 3 bases and 3 bases, with 9 bases remaining between them. CDR3 length: 13 amino acids. Looked up from germline, CDR1 is SEHNR and CDR2 is FQNEAQ (reference sequence). This CDR3 is CASSFGGDYEQYF. CDR3 coding DNA: TGTGCCAGCAGCTTTGGCGGGGACTACGAGCAGTACTTC.

This chain uses TRBV10-3 with TRBJ2-7, with a possible D match to TRBD2 (5 bases). The germline V gene encodes CDR1 ENHRY and CDR2 SYGVKD. CDR3 length: 12 amino acids. Trimming stripped 8 bases from V and 6 bases from J, with 14 bases between. The CDR3 reads CAIVGPGGEQYF. The CDR3 DNA follows: TGTGCCATCGTTGGTCCTGGAGGCGAGCAGTACTTC.